This paragraph reports one TCR beta chain. Its antigen is not known. Germline V gives CDR1 LNHDA, CDR2 SQIVND (reference sequence). The CDR3 covers 17 residues. V was pared by 3 bases and J by 3 bases, with 20 bases between. This record belongs to a study of identical twins. General observations from the study: Instead of following the same donors, the conclusions were based on cross-sectional statistical analysis. Out-of-frame alpha sequences shared between twins exhibited an excess of low generation probability.

Template switching (which added a universal primer site) was used, and cDNA carried unique molecular identifiers. TCRdb processed the 5' RACE reads anew with MiXCR; each CDR3 protein has one entry. The table shows approximately 220,000 distinct CDR3 sequences, with 7.5% occurring only once. These sequences were also reported in another study, on yellow fever vaccine responses in identical twins. That source reports: Reportedly, twins' vaccine T cell responses looked partly convergent and partly personalized.

The gene calls are TRBV19 and TRBJ2-5; D may correspond to TRBD1 or TRBD2 (6 bases each). The clonotype comes from a woman younger than 30 in good health. Sequencing was carried out using memory (CD45RO+) T cells sorted from blood. CDR3 loop: CASSIAGRWRGKETQYF. CDR3 bases: TGTGCCAGTAGTATCGCCGGCAGGTGGAGGGGGAAAGAGACCCAGTACTTC.